Listed below are T cell receptor beta chains from one sample, sequenced in a study of T cells in Graves' hyperthyroidism and ophthalmopathy. TCRdb redid the calling of the multiplex PCR reads with MiXCR, one entry per CDR3 protein. The sample records about 410,000 distinct CDR3 sequences, about 14% being singletons. Sequencing was carried out using blood. The origin of the receptors is a woman aged 25-40 years with Graves' ophthalmopathy. CDR3s include the opening cysteine and the closing phenylalanine or tryptophan. A D gene is named only where the DNA matches it firmly. Only some rows state a clone size, as once, few, many or a class for expanded clones.

CDR3 length | D gene | J gene | V gene | clone size | CDR3 DNA | CDR3 protein
12 | NA | TRBJ1-2 | TRBV28 | many | TGTGCCAGCCGGGAGTCCCCCTATGGCTACACCTTC | CASRESPYGYTF
15 | TRBD1 | TRBJ2-3 | TRBV20-1 | many | TGCAGTGCTAGGGCACCGGGACAGGGAACAGATACGCAGTATTTT | CSARAPGQGTDTQYF
12 | NA | TRBJ2-7 | TRBV30 | many | TGTGCCTCATCTATCGGCTCCTACGAGCAGTACTTC | CASSIGSYEQYF
16 | TRBD2 | TRBJ2-3 | TRBV20-1 | NA | TGCAGTGCTAGAGATTCCGGACTAGTAGGGCCAGATACGCAGTATTTT | CSARDSGLVGPDTQYF
15 | NA | TRBJ1-3 | TRBV30 | many | TGTGCCTGGAGCCGAGGGGCCAGCTCTGGAAACACCATATATTTT | CAWSRGASSGNTIYF
17 | NA | TRBJ1-2 | TRBV16 | once | TGTGCCAGCAGCCATGTGGGTTCTGGGGGCTCAAACTATGGCTACACCTTC | CASSHVGSGGSNYGYTF
14 | NA | TRBJ2-2 | TRBV27 | few | TGTGCCAGCAGTTCGGGACAGAACACCGGGGAGCTGTTTTTT | CASSSGQNTGELFF
15 | TRBD2 | TRBJ2-5 | TRBV11-2 | many | TGTGCCAGCAGCTTAGAGGCGGGGGGGCGAGAGACCCAGTACTTC | CASSLEAGGRETQYF
13 | TRBD1 | TRBJ2-2 | TRBV19 | many | TGTGCCAGTAGAGACAGGGCGCCCGGGGAGCTGTTTTTT | CASRDRAPGELFF
15 | NA | TRBJ2-3 | TRBV7-3 | many | TGTGCCAGCAGCCCGACGGACGGTTACACAGATACGCAGTATTTT | CASSPTDGYTDTQYF
14 | NA | TRBJ2-5 | TRBV27 | many | TGTGCCAGCAGTTTATCGCCCCTCCAAGAGACCCAGTACTTC | CASSLSPLQETQYF
15 | NA | TRBJ1-2 | TRBV6-1 | many | TGTGCCAGCAGTCACAATTTCGATGACAGTAATGGCTACACCTTC | CASSHNFDDSNGYTF
12 | NA | TRBJ1-4 | TRBV28 | many | TGTGCCAGCAGCTTTGCCGGAGAAAAACTGTTTTTT | CASSFAGEKLFF
13 | NA | TRBJ2-1 | TRBV6-2/TRBV6-3 | NA | TGTGCCAGCAAGGAAATAGCTTACAATGAGCAGTTCTTC | CASKEIAYNEQFF
15 | TRBD1 | TRBJ2-7 | TRBV28 | many | TGTGCCAGCAGTCTAGACTACAGGGGTCGCTACGAGCAGTACTTC | CASSLDYRGRYEQYF
12 | TRBD2 | TRBJ2-1 | TRBV20-1 | NA | TGCAGTGCCAGCGGGGGGCAGAATGAGCAGTTCTTC | CSASGGQNEQFF
13 | NA | TRBJ1-1 | TRBV28 | few | TGTGCCAGCACGGGTACGTGGAACACTGAAGCTTTCTTT | CASTGTWNTEAFF
16 | NA | TRBJ2-2 | TRBV9 | NA | TGTGCCAGCAGCGATAGACAGTTCGCGAACACCGGGGAGCTGTTTTTT | CASSDRQFANTGELFF
14 | NA | TRBJ1-5 | TRBV13 | many | TGTGCCAGCAGCTTGGGGAGGCTGGGTCAGCCCCAGCATTTT | CASSLGRLGQPQHF
16 | NA | TRBJ1-1 | TRBV15 | many | TGTGCCACCAGCAGAGGAAGAGCGACGGGGGTCACTGAAGCTTTCTTT | CATSRGRATGVTEAFF
14 | NA | TRBJ2-3 | TRBV3-1 | NA | TGTGCCAGCAGCCAAGGGCGGGCCGACGGCACGCAGTATTTT | CASSQGRADGTQYF
17 | NA | TRBJ1-3 | TRBV5-1 | NA | TGCGCCAGCAGTTACCAGATTGCGGGGGCCTCTGGAAACACCATATATTTT | CASSYQIAGASGNTIYF
14 | NA | TRBJ2-5 | TRBV9 | NA | TGTGCCAGCAGCGTAGCTACCTCGCCCGAGACCCAGTACTTC | CASSVATSPETQYF
14 | TRBD1 | TRBJ1-5 | TRBV9 | many | TGTGCCAGCAGCGTAGCAGGGGGAGGGCAGCCCCAGCATTTT | CASSVAGGGQPQHF
15 | NA | TRBJ1-5 | TRBV11-3 | many | TGTGCCAGCAGACGACAGGATAGGAGCAATCAGCCCCAGCATTTT | CASRRQDRSNQPQHF
16 | NA | TRBJ1-3 | TRBV13 | few | TGTGCCAGCAGCCTTACGAGGCAGAGCTCTGGAAACACCATATATTTT | CASSLTRQSSGNTIYF
17 | TRBD1 | TRBJ1-5 | TRBV12-3/TRBV12-4 | many | TGTGCCAGCAGTTTGGGTGACAGGGAATCCTTAAATCAGCCCCAGCATTTT | CASSLGDRESLNQPQHF
13 | NA | TRBJ2-5 | TRBV12-3/TRBV12-4 | many | TGTGCCAGCAGTAGACAGGACCAAGAGACCCAGTACTTC | CASSRQDQETQYF
15 | TRBD1 | TRBJ2-3 | TRBV19 | NA | TGTGCCAGTAACCCGGGACAGGGGGGAGGAGATACGCAGTATTTT | CASNPGQGGGDTQYF
19 | TRBD2 | TRBJ2-2 | TRBV24-1 | once | TGTGCCACCAGTGATTGGGCTAGCGGGGGGGCCAATCCCACCGGGGAGCTGTTTTTT | CATSDWASGGANPTGELFF
15 | NA | TRBJ1-3 | TRBV28 | once | TGTGCCAGCAGCCAACCCGGGACCTCTGGAAACACCATATATTTT | CASSQPGTSGNTIYF
16 | NA | TRBJ2-1 | TRBV6-4 | NA | TGTGCCAGCAGTGAGACCGGGGACGGATCCTACAATGAGCAGTTCTTC | CASSETGDGSYNEQFF
16 | NA | TRBJ1-1 | TRBV20-1 | many | TGCAGTGCGACAACTGGGGACCCCAACCAGTACGCTGAAGCTTTCTTT | CSATTGDPNQYAEAFF
11 | NA | TRBJ1-1 | TRBV12-3/TRBV12-4 | many | TGTGCCAGCAGTTTACCTGGGGAAGCTTTCTTT | CASSLPGEAFF
16 | TRBD2 | TRBJ2-3 | TRBV3-1 | NA | TGTGCCAGCAGCCTACTAGCGGGGGGCAACACAGATACGCAGTATTTT | CASSLLAGGNTDTQYF
15 | NA | TRBJ2-5 | TRBV7-9 | many | TGTGCCAGCAGCCCTTACAGTGGGGGTTTGGAGACCCAGTACTTC | CASSPYSGGLETQYF
11 | NA | TRBJ2-5 | TRBV11-2 | many | TGTGCCAGCAGAAATATCGAGACCCAGTACTTC | CASRNIETQYF
18 | NA | TRBJ1-1 | TRBV7-6 | many | TGTGCCAGCAGCCCTGGGGGGGTAAGCGACACCATGAACACTGAAGCTTTCTTT | CASSPGGVSDTMNTEAFF
15 | TRBD1 | TRBJ1-4 | TRBV4-1 | many | TGCGCCAGCAGCCAAACCGGGACAGGGGGCGAAAAACTGTTTTTT | CASSQTGTGGEKLFF
14 | NA | TRBJ1-5 | TRBV6-1 | many | TGTGCCAGCTGGGGTCGGAGGGACGGTCAGCCCCAGCATTTT | CASWGRRDGQPQHF
13 | TRBD1 | TRBJ2-7 | TRBV30 | NA | TGTGCCTGGAATGGACAGGTCGGCTACGAGCAGTACTTC | CAWNGQVGYEQYF
14 | NA | TRBJ2-7 | TRBV2 | many | TGTGCCAGCAGTGAAAGGAGCGGGCCCTACGAGCAGTACTTC | CASSERSGPYEQYF